Shown below are 14 T cell receptor beta chains from a single sample sequenced in a study of T cell responses to AZD1222 COVID-19 vaccine. This table comes from immunoSEQ multiplex PCR, and its TCRdb copy is limited to in-frame clones, with some not included. The sample lists around 120,000 clones; roughly 91% were seen once. Sequenced material: peripheral blood, taken 28 days after the second AZD1222 dose. The receptors here all came from an adult who received the AZD1222 COVID-19 vaccine.

The chain links TRBV10-3 to TRBJ2-1; no clear D. V was pared by 10 bases and J by 0 bases, with 10 bases between. Germline lookup yields CDR1 ENHRY and CDR2 SYGVKD. This CDR3 spans 13 amino acids. CDR3 sequence: CARSSSSYNEQFF. In DNA, the CDR3 is TGTGCCAGGTCGAGCAGCTCCTACAATGAGCAGTTCTTC.

This rearrangement joins TRBV30 to TRBJ1-1; D unresolved. The CDR3 totals 14 residues. In germline, CDR1 is GTSNPN, CDR2 SVGIG (reference sequence). Trimming removed 0 bases at V and 3 bases at J, with 11 bases between. The CDR3 protein is CAWSVVGWDTEAFF. The CDR3 DNA sequence: TGTGCCTGGAGTGTCGTGGGGTGGGACACTGAAGCTTTCTTT.

The V and J genes are TRBV5-1 and TRBJ1-5; 7 nucleotides line up with TRBD1. CDR3 size: 15 residues. CDR1 is SGHRS and CDR2 is YFSETQ in the germline V gene. J gave up 7 bases and V 1 base, and 8 bases lay outside the gene matches. CDR3 sequence: CASSLTGDPEQPQHF. CDR3 in DNA: TGCGCCAGCAGCTTGACAGGGGACCCGGAGCAGCCCCAGCATTTT.

A few counts support this clone. CDR3 in amino acids: CSVESVTGLSSYNSPLHF. The CDR3 nucleotides are TGCAGCGTTGAAAGTGTTACAGGCCTGAGCTCCTATAATTCACCCCTCCACTTT. This chain links TRBV29-1 with TRBJ1-6; D may be TRBD1 (5 bases). The CDR3 totals 18 residues. Germline CDR1 reads SQVTM; CDR2 reads ANQGSEA. V lost 2 bases and J 0 bases, leaving 17 bases between the germline ends.

V and J are TRBV25-1 and TRBJ1-1; TRBD1 matches 7 bases. This CDR3 has 15 amino acids. V shed 1 base, J shed 3 bases, and the junction held 5 bases outside the gene matches. Germline CDR1 reads MGHDK; CDR2 reads SYGVNS. This chain's CDR3 is CASSELGRGDTEAFF. DNA for the CDR3: TGTGCCAGCAGTGAATTAGGCAGGGGGGACACTGAAGCTTTCTTT.

The rearrangement uses TRBV6-5 and TRBJ1-2, with a possible D match to TRBD1 (6 bases). Trimming pared 0 bases from V and 6 bases from J, leaving 11 bases between. Germline-derived CDR1 and CDR2 are MNHEY and SVGAGI. CDR3 length equals 14 residues. The CDR3 DNA is TGTGCCAGCAGTTACTCGAACAGGGCTAATGGCTACACCTTC. This sequence encodes CASSYSNRANGYTF.

The genes are TRBV5-6 and TRBJ2-7, with 10 bases identical to TRBD1. Trimming at V came to 0 bases and at J to 4 bases, leaving 4 bases not matched to a gene. Germline V gene data show CDR1 as SGHDT and CDR2 as YYEEEE. The CDR3 is made up of 15 amino acids. The CDR3 reads CASSLVGQGDYEQYF. CDR3 coding DNA: TGTGCCAGCAGCTTGGTTGGACAGGGGGATTACGAGCAGTACTTC.

The rearrangement joins TRBV6-1 to TRBJ1-2; D not certain. Trimming shortened V by 2 bases and J by 4 bases, and 8 bases separated the two germline ends. Germline V CDR1 and CDR2: MNHNS, SASEGT. This CDR3 is built from 13 residues. This chain's CDR3 is CASSERNLYGYTF. Written as DNA, the CDR3 is TGTGCCAGCAGTGAACGGAACCTCTATGGCTACACCTTC.

V is TRBV4-3 and J is TRBJ2-5; a weak D match, TRBD2 (6 bases). The CDR3 contains 15 residues. V was shortened by 1 base and J by 5 bases, with 14 bases between the two germline ends. In germline, CDR1 is LGHNA, CDR2 YSLEER. For the CDR3, the DNA is TGCGCCAGCAGCCAAGGTAGCGGAGCGGGTGAGACCCAGTACTTC. Translation: CASSQGSGAGETQYF.

The CDR3 coding sequence is TGTGCCATCAGCACTAGCGGGAGGGATATGGCCAAAAACATTCAGTACTTC. This translates into CAISTSGRDMAKNIQYF. This sequence joins TRBV10-3 and TRBJ2-4, with 13 bases fitting TRBD2. Germline V gene lookup returns CDR1 ENHRY and CDR2 SYGVKD. CDR3 size: 17 residues. Trimming at V came to 6 bases and at J to 1 base, leaving 6 bases not matched to a gene.

This clone was observed once. This chain uses TRBV7-9 with TRBJ2-2, with D maybe TRBD1 (5 bases). Looked up from germline, CDR1 is SEHNR and CDR2 is FQNEAQ (reference sequence). The CDR3 is 13 amino acids. V gave up 5 bases and J gave up 8 bases, with 12 bases separating them. This CDR3 is CASSPPQGGELFF. The DNA of the CDR3 is TGTGCCAGCAGCCCGCCGCAGGGAGGGGAGCTGTTTTTT.

V is TRBV10-2 and J is TRBJ2-7; 7 nucleotides align to TRBD1. Germline trimming cut 4 bases from V and 3 bases from J; bases unmatched to any gene: 6. Germline-derived CDR1 and CDR2 are WSHSY and SAAADI. The CDR3 is made up of 14 amino acids. CDR3 residues: CASSAIRDSYEQYF. DNA of the CDR3: TGCGCCAGCAGTGCGATCCGGGACAGCTACGAGCAGTACTTC.

The V call is TRBV6-5, the J call TRBJ2-7, with a tentative D call TRBD2 (7 bases). The CDR3 length is 12 residues. V lost 6 bases to trimming and J lost 7 bases, with 13 bases between them. The germline V gene encodes CDR1 MNHEY and CDR2 SVGAGI. CDR3 amino acids: CASSLGGEEQYF. The CDR3 nucleotides are TGTGCCAGCAGCTTAGGGGGGGAGGAGCAGTACTTC.

V and J are TRBV5-4 and TRBJ1-6, with TRBD1 as a possible D gene (6 bases). CDR3 length: 15 amino acids. Deletions cut 6 bases from V and 7 bases from J, with 17 bases between. Germline V gene data show CDR1 as SGHNT and CDR2 as YYREEE (reference sequence). The CDR3 coding sequence is TGTGCCAGCACCTACACACAGGGTTCAAATTCACCCCTCCACTTT. This gives the protein CASTYTQGSNSPLHF.